This T cell receptor (beta chain) came from a study of blood T cell repertoires in COVID-19. Overall study context: There were acute and convalescent COVID-19 samples, and they came from the United States, Italy and Spain. From T cells, B-cell-depleted T cells, or PBMCs came the material, which was cDNA or gDNA.

The junction had 11 bases not matched to a gene; V was cut back by 6 bases and J by 3 bases. This CDR3 comprises 16 residues. Germline V gene data show CDR1 as SGHNT and CDR2 as YYREEE (reference sequence). In the original analysis: Amplification of reference gene primers was used by the study to estimate nucleated cell counts. Only in-frame clones appear in the TCRdb table, and some are missing; sequencing was by immunoSEQ multiplex PCR. For V, J and clone size, that table is used; D and trimming come from the DNA. There are about 70,000 clones in the sample; around 75% occur only once, and under 25% lies in the top ten.

The chain carries TRBV5-4 and TRBJ2-5; 10 nucleotides align to TRBD1. This clonotype was obtained from a man in his 70s with acute or convalescent COVID-19. Sample: peripheral blood. CDR3 DNA sequence: TGTGCCAGCAATGACAAGAGGGGGACAGGGGAAGAGACCCAGTACTTC. This translates into CASNDKRGTGEETQYF. Full variable domain (remainder filled in from reference TRBV5-4 and TRBJ2-5): ETGVTQSPTHLIKTRGQQVTLRCSSQSGHNTVSWYQQALGQGPQFIFQYYREEENGRGNFPPRFSGLQFPNYSSELNVNALELDDSALYLCASNDKRGTGEETQYFGPGTRLLVL.